This TCR beta chain derives from a study of T-cell reconstitution after alpha-beta-depleted transplantation in children. Whole-study results and caveats: One year after transplant, T-cell counts and diversity came mostly from newly produced T cells. Reportedly, only several hundred clones from non-depleted graft cells drove alpha-beta T-cell counts at about two months.

V lost 2 bases to trimming and J lost 4 bases, with 8 bases between them. Germline CDR1 and CDR2: SGHTA and FQGNSA. The CDR3 contains 14 residues. Library preparation (for TCRbeta) was performed with unique molecular identifiers. TCRdb fed the PCR reads into MiXCR, producing one record per CDR3 protein. The table records fewer than 450,000 distinct CDR3 sequences, about 17% of them present only once. A word on this clonotype: Its antigen is still unknown.

The sequences come from PBMCs, mostly from graft donor cells, collected 360 days after TCRalphabeta/CD19-depleted stem cell transplant. This receptor was obtained from a male patient under 10 years old who had a stem cell transplant for acute lymphoblastic leukemia, so the T cells may come from the graft donor. The V gene is TRBV7-2, the J gene TRBJ2-2, with unresolved D. The CDR3 coding sequence is TGTGCCAGCAGCTTATGGAGAAGCACCGGGGAGCTGTTTTTT. This sequence encodes CASSLWRSTGELFF.